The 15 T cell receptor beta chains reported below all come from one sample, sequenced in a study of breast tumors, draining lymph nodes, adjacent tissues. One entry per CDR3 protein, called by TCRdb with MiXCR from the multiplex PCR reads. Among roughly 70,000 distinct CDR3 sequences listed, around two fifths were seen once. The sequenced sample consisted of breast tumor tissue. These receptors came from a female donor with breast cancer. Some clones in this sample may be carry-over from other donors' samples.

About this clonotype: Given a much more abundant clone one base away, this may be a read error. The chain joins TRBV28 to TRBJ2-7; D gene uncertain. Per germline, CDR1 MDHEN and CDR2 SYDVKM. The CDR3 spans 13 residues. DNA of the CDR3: TGTGCCAGCAGGGATGCTTTCTCCTACGTGCAGTACTTC. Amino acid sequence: CASRDAFSYVQYF.

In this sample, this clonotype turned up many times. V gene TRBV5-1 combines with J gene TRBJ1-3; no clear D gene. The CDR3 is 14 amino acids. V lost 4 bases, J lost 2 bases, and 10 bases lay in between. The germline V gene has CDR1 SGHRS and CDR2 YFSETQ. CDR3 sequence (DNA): TGCGCCAGCAGCGAGGGTAGGCCTGGAAACACCATATATTTT. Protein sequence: CASSEGRPGNTIYF.

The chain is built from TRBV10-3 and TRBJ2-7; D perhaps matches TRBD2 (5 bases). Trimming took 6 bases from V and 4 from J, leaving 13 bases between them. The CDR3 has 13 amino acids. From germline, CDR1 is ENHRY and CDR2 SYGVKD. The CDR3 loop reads CAIREEAGYEQYF. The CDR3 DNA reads TGTGCCATCAGGGAGGAGGCCGGGTACGAGCAGTACTTC.

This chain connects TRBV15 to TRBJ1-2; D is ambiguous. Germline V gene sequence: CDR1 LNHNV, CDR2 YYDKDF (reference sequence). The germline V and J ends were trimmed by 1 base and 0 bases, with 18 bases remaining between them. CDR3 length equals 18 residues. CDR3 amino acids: CATSRVAIFLCANYGYTF. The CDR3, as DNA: TGTGCCACCAGCAGAGTGGCTATATTCTTATGTGCTAACTATGGCTACACCTTC. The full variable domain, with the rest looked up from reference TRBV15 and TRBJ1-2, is DAMVIQNPRYQVTQFGKPVTLSCSQTLNHNVMYWYQQKSSQAPKLLFHYYDKDFNNEADTPDNFQSRRPNTSFCFLDIRSPGLGDTAMYLCATSRVAIFLCANYGYTFGSGTRLTVV.

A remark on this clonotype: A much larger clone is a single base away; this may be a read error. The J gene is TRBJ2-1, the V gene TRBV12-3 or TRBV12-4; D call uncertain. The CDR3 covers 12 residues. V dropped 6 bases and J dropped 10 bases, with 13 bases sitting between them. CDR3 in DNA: TGTGCCAGCAGCCATCCCCCCGGCGAGCAGTTCTTC. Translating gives CASSHPPGEQFF.

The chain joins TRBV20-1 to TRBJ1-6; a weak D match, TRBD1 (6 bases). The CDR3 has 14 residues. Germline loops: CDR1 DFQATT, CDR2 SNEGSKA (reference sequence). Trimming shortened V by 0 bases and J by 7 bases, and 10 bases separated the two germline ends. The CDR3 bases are TGCAGTGCTAGAGACTCAGACAGGAATTCACCCCTCCACTTT. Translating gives CSARDSDRNSPLHF.

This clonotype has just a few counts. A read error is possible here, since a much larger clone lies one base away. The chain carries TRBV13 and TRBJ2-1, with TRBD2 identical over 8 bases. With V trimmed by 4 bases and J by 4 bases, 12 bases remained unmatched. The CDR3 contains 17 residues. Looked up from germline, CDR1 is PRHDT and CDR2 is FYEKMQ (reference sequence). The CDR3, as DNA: TGTGCCAGCAGCTCTCCAGCGGGAGTAGTAGCTTACAATGAGCAGTTCTTC. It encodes CASSSPAGVVAYNEQFF.

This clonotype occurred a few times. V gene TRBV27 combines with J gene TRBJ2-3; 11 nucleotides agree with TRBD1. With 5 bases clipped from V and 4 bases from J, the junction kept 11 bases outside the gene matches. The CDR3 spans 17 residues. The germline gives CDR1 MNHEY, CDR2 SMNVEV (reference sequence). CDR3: CASSPGQGARLSDTQYF. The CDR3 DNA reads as TGTGCCAGCAGTCCCGGACAGGGGGCGCGTCTATCAGATACGCAGTATTTT.

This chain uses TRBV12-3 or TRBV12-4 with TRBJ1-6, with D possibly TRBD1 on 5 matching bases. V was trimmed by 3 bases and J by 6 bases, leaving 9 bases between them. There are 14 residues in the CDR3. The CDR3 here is CASSFGRANSPLHF. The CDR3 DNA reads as TGTGCCAGCAGTTTCGGCAGGGCTAATTCACCCCTCCACTTT.

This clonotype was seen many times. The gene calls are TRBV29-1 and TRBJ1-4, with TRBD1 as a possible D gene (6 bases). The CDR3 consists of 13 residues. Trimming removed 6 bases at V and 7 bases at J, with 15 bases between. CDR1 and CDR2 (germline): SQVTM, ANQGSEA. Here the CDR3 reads CSVRTGGGEKLFF. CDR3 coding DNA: TGCAGCGTCCGAACCGGGGGCGGTGAAAAACTGTTTTTT.

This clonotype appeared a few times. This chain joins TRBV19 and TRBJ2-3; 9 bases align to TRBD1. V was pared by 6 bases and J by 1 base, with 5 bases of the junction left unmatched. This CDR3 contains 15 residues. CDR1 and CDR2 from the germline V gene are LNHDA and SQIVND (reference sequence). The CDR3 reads CASSIQGAGTDTQYF. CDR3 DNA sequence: TGTGCCAGTAGCATACAGGGGGCGGGCACAGATACGCAGTATTTT.

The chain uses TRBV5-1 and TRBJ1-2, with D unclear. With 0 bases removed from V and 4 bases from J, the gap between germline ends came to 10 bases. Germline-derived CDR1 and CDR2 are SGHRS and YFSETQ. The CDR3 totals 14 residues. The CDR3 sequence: CASSLAKVPYGYTF. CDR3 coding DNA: TGCGCCAGCAGCTTGGCCAAGGTACCCTATGGCTACACCTTC. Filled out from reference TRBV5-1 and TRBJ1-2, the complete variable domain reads KAGVTQTPRYLIKTRGQQVTLSCSPISGHRSVSWYQQTPGQGLQFLFEYFSETQRNKGNFPGRFSGRQFSNSRSEMNVSTLELGDSALYLCASSLAKVPYGYTFGSGTRLTVV.

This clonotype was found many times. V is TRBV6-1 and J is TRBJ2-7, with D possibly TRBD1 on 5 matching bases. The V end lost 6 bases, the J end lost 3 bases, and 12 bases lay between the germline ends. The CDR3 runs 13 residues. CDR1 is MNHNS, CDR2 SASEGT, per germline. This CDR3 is CASRVTANYEQYF. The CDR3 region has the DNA TGTGCCAGCAGGGTGACAGCCAACTACGAGCAGTACTTC.

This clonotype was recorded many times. This CDR3 is CATSRARQGPDTQYF. Here the CDR3 DNA reads TGTGCCACCAGCAGAGCACGACAGGGGCCAGATACGCAGTATTTT. The chain combines TRBV15 with TRBJ2-3, with 8 bases fitting TRBD1. This CDR3 spans 15 amino acids. V trimming: 1 base; J trimming: 4 bases; junction bases outside the gene matches: 4. Per the germline V gene, CDR1 is LNHNV and CDR2 is YYDKDF (reference sequence).

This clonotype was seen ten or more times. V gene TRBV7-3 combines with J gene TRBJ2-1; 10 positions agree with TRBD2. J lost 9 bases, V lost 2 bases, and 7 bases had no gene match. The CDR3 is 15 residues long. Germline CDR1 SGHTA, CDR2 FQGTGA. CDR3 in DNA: TGTGCCAGCAGCTTAGCGGCTAGCGGGAGTGTTGAGCAGTTCTTC. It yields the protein CASSLAASGSVEQFF.